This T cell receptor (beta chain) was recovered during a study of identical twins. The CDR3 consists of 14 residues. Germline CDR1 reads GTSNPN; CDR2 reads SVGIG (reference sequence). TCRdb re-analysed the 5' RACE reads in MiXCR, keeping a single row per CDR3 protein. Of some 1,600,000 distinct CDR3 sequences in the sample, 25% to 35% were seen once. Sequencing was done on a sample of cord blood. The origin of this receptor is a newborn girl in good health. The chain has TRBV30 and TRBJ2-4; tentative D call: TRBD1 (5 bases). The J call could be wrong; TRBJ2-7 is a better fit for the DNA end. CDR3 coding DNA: TGTGCCTGGCATCAGAAGACTCAGGGCTACGAGCAGTACTTC. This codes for CAWHQKTQGYEQYF.